Each of the 31 T cell receptor beta chains below was sequenced from the same sample in a study of CD4 T cell repertoires in COVID-19. Measured with immunoSEQ multiplex PCR; TCRdb has only the in-frame clones, and not every one. This table has some 80,000 clones, 80% to 90% appearing once. This specimen consisted of CD4+ T cells from peripheral blood, obtained after recovery from COVID-19. These receptors all stem from a human donor who had COVID-19.

The J gene is TRBJ2-1, the V gene TRBV5-1; 9 bases are a match to TRBD1. This CDR3 is 16 amino acids long. CDR1 SGHRS and CDR2 YFSETQ come from the germline V gene. V shed 0 bases and J 8 bases; nucleotides not matched to a gene: 9. The CDR3 sequence is CASSLGGDRAVHEQFF. CDR3 in DNA: TGCGCCAGCAGCTTGGGTGGGGACAGGGCTGTTCATGAGCAGTTCTTC.

This rearrangement joins TRBV19 to TRBJ2-7; tentative D call: TRBD2 (5 bases). Trimming shortened V by 6 bases and J by 5 bases, and 20 bases separated the two germline ends. The CDR3 totals 15 residues. The germline CDR1 and CDR2 sequences are LNHDA and SQIVND (reference sequence). This CDR3 is CASSSEGSRGNEQYF. The DNA for the CDR3 is TGTGCCAGTAGCAGTGAGGGATCACGGGGAAACGAGCAGTACTTC. Looking up the rest from reference TRBV19 and TRBJ2-7 gives the full variable domain: DGGITQSPKYLFRKEGQNVTLSCEQNLNHDAMYWYRQDPGQGLRLIYYSQIVNDFQKGDIAEGYSVSREKKESFPLTVTSAQKNPTAFYLCASSSEGSRGNEQYFGPGTRLTVT.

The table lists this clone with a count of one. Here the CDR3 DNA reads TGTGCCAGCAGCCTAATGAACACTGAAGCTTTCTTT. Its protein product is CASSLMNTEAFF. The rearrangement uses TRBV5-5 and TRBJ1-1, with unresolved D. V was cut by 4 bases and J by 0 bases, with 4 bases left in between. CDR1 and CDR2 from the germline V gene are SGHKS and YYEKEE (reference sequence). This CDR3 contains 12 residues. The complete variable domain, with remaining parts taken from reference TRBV5-5 and TRBJ1-1, reads DAGVTQSPTHLIKTRGQQVTLRCSPISGHKSVSWYQQVLGQGPQFIFQYYEKEERGRGNFPDRFSARQFPNYSSELNVNALLLGDSALYLCASSLMNTEAFFGQGTRLTVV.

This chain links TRBV6-5 with TRBJ1-1; D unclear. Germline V CDR1 and CDR2: MNHEY, SVGAGI. The CDR3 extends over 12 amino acids. V was clipped by 10 bases and J by 1 base, with 10 bases between them. CDR3 region: CATRQENTEAFF. CDR3 in DNA: TGTGCCACCCGTCAGGAGAACACTGAAGCTTTCTTT.

The V gene is TRBV7-6, the J gene TRBJ1-6, with a tentative D call TRBD1 (6 bases). Germline CDR1 and CDR2: SGHVS and FNYEAQ. V lost 2 bases and J 7 bases, leaving 18 bases between the germline ends. The CDR3 extends over 17 amino acids. The CDR3 region has the DNA TGTGCCAGCAGCTTAAATAGGGTGGGGCAGGGGAATTCACCCCTCCACTTT. The encoded protein is CASSLNRVGQGNSPLHF.

The chain uses TRBV10-3 and TRBJ1-6, with no clear D. Germline values: CDR1 ENHRY, CDR2 SYGVKD. Trimming removed 0 bases from V and 6 bases from J, with 6 bases in between. This CDR3 is built from 14 residues. For the CDR3, the DNA is TGTGCCATCAGTGAGTCGACCTCTAATTCACCCCTCCACTTT. Translated, it gives CAISESTSNSPLHF.

The chain combines TRBV10-2 with TRBJ2-3, with 8 bases that match TRBD2. Germline V gene data show CDR1 as WSHSY and CDR2 as SAAADI. The CDR3 totals 16 residues. Losses at the gene ends were 0 bases for V and 4 bases for J; bases not matched to a gene: 6. The CDR3 reads CASSESGGGTSDTQYF. The CDR3 DNA sequence: TGCGCCAGCAGTGAGTCTGGCGGGGGGACCTCAGATACGCAGTATTTT.

The chain couples TRBV24-1 to TRBJ1-4; 8 bases are a match to TRBD1. Germline V gene data show CDR1 as KGHDR and CDR2 as SFDVKD. The CDR3 spans 16 residues. The V gene end was trimmed by 2 bases and the J gene end by 7 bases; junction bases not matched to a gene: 8. The CDR3 reads CATSDSGTGTIEKLFF. In DNA form, the CDR3 reads TGTGCCACCAGTGATTCAGGGACAGGTACGATTGAAAAACTGTTTTTT.

Here the CDR3 reads CASSPDGTGVRRYGYTF. CDR3 nucleotides: TGTGCCAGTAGTCCCGACGGGACAGGGGTACGGCGCTATGGCTACACCTTC. V and J are TRBV19 and TRBJ1-2; 10 nucleotides line up with TRBD1. Per the germline V gene, CDR1 is LNHDA and CDR2 is SQIVND (reference sequence). CDR3 size: 17 residues. The V gene end was trimmed by 5 bases and the J gene end by 4 bases; junction bases not matched to a gene: 13.

The rearrangement links TRBV6-5 to TRBJ2-7; possibly TRBD1 for D (5 bases). The CDR3 sequence is 14 residues long. CDR1 MNHEY and CDR2 SVGAGI come from the germline V gene. The ends were cut back, 0 bases at V and 0 bases at J, with 6 bases in the middle. The CDR3 spells CASSYSTVSYEQYF. CDR3 bases: TGTGCCAGCAGTTACTCGACAGTCTCCTACGAGCAGTACTTC.

This clone was recorded only once. The chain couples TRBV13 to TRBJ2-3; no clear D. The ends were cut back, 5 bases at V and 3 bases at J, with 6 bases in the middle. The CDR3 is made up of 12 amino acids. Germline lookup yields CDR1 PRHDT and CDR2 FYEKMQ (reference sequence). This CDR3 is CASSQHTDTQYF. The CDR3 region has the DNA TGTGCCAGCAGCCAGCATACAGATACGCAGTATTTT. Together with reference TRBV13 and TRBJ2-3, the CDR3 gives the full variable domain: AAGVIQSPRHLIKEKRETATLKCYPIPRHDTVYWYQQGPGQDPQFLISFYEKMQSDKGSIPDRFSAQQFSDYHSELNMSSLELGDSALYFCASSQHTDTQYFGPGTRLTVL.

V is TRBV11-2 and J is TRBJ2-5; a possible D gene is TRBD2 (5 bases). The CDR3 has 13 amino acids. The V gene lost 1 base and the J gene lost 5 bases, with 8 bases spanning the gap. Germline loops: CDR1 SGHAT, CDR2 FQNNGV. The CDR3 DNA is TGTGCCAGCAGCTTAGGACGGGATGAGACCCAGTACTTC. The encoded protein is CASSLGRDETQYF. Using reference TRBV11-2 and TRBJ2-5 for the parts outside the CDR3, the full variable domain is EAGVAQSPRYKIIEKRQSVAFWCNPISGHATLYWYQQILGQGPKLLIQFQNNGVVDDSQLPKDRFSAERLKGVDSTLKIQPAKLEDSAVYLCASSLGRDETQYFGPGTRLLVL.

The rearrangement uses TRBV4-1 and TRBJ2-2; TRBD2 matches 12 bases. V trimming: 3 bases; J trimming: 5 bases; junction bases outside the gene matches: 10. Germline V gives CDR1 MGHRA, CDR2 YSYEKL. The CDR3 length is 18 residues. For the CDR3, the DNA is TGCGCCAGCAGCCACTTTAAGACTAGCGGGGGAGGGACCGGGGAGCTGTTTTTT. Translating it yields CASSHFKTSGGGTGELFF.

This chain connects TRBV3-1 (or the pseudogene TRBV3-2) to TRBJ1-2; 9 nucleotides align to TRBD1. Germline lookup yields CDR1 LGHDT and CDR2 YNNKEL (reference sequence). CDR3 length: 15 amino acids. V shed 5 bases, J shed 1 base, and the junction held 5 bases outside the gene matches. CDR3 sequence (DNA): TGTGCCAGCAGCACCGGGACAGGGATTAACTATGGCTACACCTTC. Translated, it gives CASSTGTGINYGYTF.

The chain joins TRBV7-2 to TRBJ1-4; 8 positions match TRBD1. Germline loops: CDR1 SGHTA, CDR2 FQGNSA. This CDR3 is 12 amino acids long. The V and J ends lost 4 bases and 15 bases, in that order; junction bases with no gene match: 7. CDR3 in amino acids: CASSSRTGRVFF. The CDR3 nucleotides read TGTGCCAGCAGCTCGAGGACAGGGAGGGTGTTTTTT. The entire variable domain, with the rest obtained from reference TRBV7-2 and TRBJ1-4, is as follows: GAGVSQSPSNKVTEKGKDVELRCDPISGHTALYWYRQSLGQGLEFLIYFQGNSAPDKSGLPSDRFSAERTGGSVSTLTIQRTQQEDSAVYLCASSSRTGRVFFGSGTQLSVL.

The rearrangement uses TRBV7-8 and TRBJ1-1; tentatively, D is TRBD1 (6 bases). CDR1 SGHVS and CDR2 FQNEAQ come from the germline V gene. V was cut by 5 bases and J by 0 bases, with 22 bases left in between. This CDR3 is 18 amino acids long. CDR3 region: CASSHRLGAGTLNTEAFF. The CDR3 DNA sequence: TGTGCCAGCAGCCACCGGTTGGGGGCCGGAACCCTGAACACTGAAGCTTTCTTT.

This clone was seen only once. The chain couples TRBV2 to TRBJ1-2, with 11 bases matching TRBD1. Germline-derived CDR1 and CDR2 are SNHLY and FYNNEI. The V gene end was trimmed by 5 bases and the J gene end by 7 bases; junction bases not matched to a gene: 9. The CDR3 covers 15 residues. CDR3 sequence: CASSFGQGALPGYTF. The CDR3 region has the DNA TGTGCCAGCAGTTTTGGACAGGGGGCGCTTCCTGGCTACACCTTC.

This chain uses TRBV18 with TRBJ1-4; D remains unclear. The CDR3 totals 15 residues. V dropped 2 bases and J dropped 5 bases, with 12 bases sitting between them. CDR1 and CDR2 from the germline V gene are KGHSH and LQKENI. The CDR3 loop reads CASSPEGMLNEKLFF. CDR3 sequence (DNA): TGTGCCAGCTCACCAGAAGGGATGTTAAATGAAAAACTGTTTTTT.

The chain uses TRBV2 and TRBJ1-1; a possible D gene is TRBD1 (6 bases). The germline gives CDR1 SNHLY, CDR2 FYNNEI. V gave up 5 bases and J gave up 5 bases, with 18 bases separating them. This CDR3 spans 15 amino acids. CDR3 sequence reads: CASSPWTGGGTEAFF. CDR3 DNA: TGTGCCAGCAGTCCCTGGACGGGAGGGGGGACTGAAGCTTTCTTT.

V usage is TRBV6-5 and J usage is TRBJ2-3, with D perhaps TRBD2 (6 bases). Deletions cut 1 base from V and 7 bases from J, with 15 bases between. The germline V gene has CDR1 MNHEY and CDR2 SVGAGI. CDR3 size: 15 residues. The CDR3 DNA reads TGTGCCAGCAGTTACTGGGGATCTGGGGGGAATACGCAGTATTTT. Amino acid sequence: CASSYWGSGGNTQYF.

J is TRBJ2-3 and V is TRBV3-1 (or the pseudogene TRBV3-2); 10 positions agree with TRBD2. The V and J ends lost 1 base and 5 bases, in that order; junction bases with no gene match: 15. This CDR3 contains 19 residues. Looked up from germline, CDR1 is LGHDT and CDR2 is YNNKEL (reference sequence). DNA for the CDR3: TGTGCCAGCAGCCAAGTGCCCCTCTCTAGCGGGGGACGACTAGATACGCAGTATTTT. The encoded protein is CASSQVPLSSGGRLDTQYF.

The V and J genes are TRBV11-1 and TRBJ2-7; TRBD1 might be the D (5 bases). Trimming took off 1 base at V and 6 bases at J, with 10 bases between the two ends. The CDR3 is 13 amino acids. CDR1 is SGHAT and CDR2 is FQDESV in the germline V gene (reference sequence). The CDR3 sequence: CASSLDRSAEQYF. The CDR3 DNA is TGTGCCAGCAGCTTAGACAGGTCCGCCGAGCAGTACTTC.

J is TRBJ2-1 and V is TRBV28, with D unresolved. Trimming cost V 4 bases and J 4 bases, with 20 bases left between them. CDR1 and CDR2 from the germline V gene are MDHEN and SYDVKM. The CDR3 is 17 amino acids. The CDR3 reads CASSSGSAQLNYNEQFF. CDR3 DNA sequence: TGTGCCAGCAGTTCCGGATCGGCCCAGCTGAATTACAATGAGCAGTTCTTC.

V gene TRBV28 combines with J gene TRBJ2-7; maybe TRBD2 (7 bases). This CDR3 is built from 15 residues. Trimming took 8 bases from V and 0 from J, leaving 17 bases between them. Germline CDR1 MDHEN, CDR2 SYDVKM. The DNA of the CDR3 is TGTGCCAGCCGACGGGGGGCGCAGGGCTCCTACGAGCAGTACTTC. Encoded protein: CASRRGAQGSYEQYF. The full variable domain, in which reference TRBV28 and TRBJ2-7 provide the parts outside the CDR3, is DVKVTQSSRYLVKRTGEKVFLECVQDMDHENMFWYRQDPGLGLRLIYFSYDVKMKEKGDIPEGYSVSREKKERFSLILESASTNQTSMYLCASRRGAQGSYEQYFGPGTRLTVT.

The gene calls are TRBV6-5 and TRBJ1-2; 7 bases fit TRBD1. CDR3 size: 12 residues. Per germline, CDR1 MNHEY and CDR2 SVGAGI. V shed 7 bases, J shed 3 bases, and the junction held 2 bases outside the gene matches. The CDR3 DNA follows: TGTGCCAGCAACACAGGGGACTATGGCTACACCTTC. It codes for CASNTGDYGYTF.

The rearrangement links TRBV29-1 to TRBJ2-5, with D unresolved. V was cut by 3 bases and J by 5 bases, with 10 bases left in between. Germline V gene lookup returns CDR1 SQVTM and CDR2 ANQGSEA. CDR3 length equals 12 residues. The CDR3 here is CSVDRAVETQYF. The CDR3 region has the DNA TGCAGCGTTGACCGTGCGGTCGAGACCCAGTACTTC. The entire variable domain, with the rest obtained from reference TRBV29-1 and TRBJ2-5, is as follows: SAVISQKPSRDICQRGTSLTIQCQVDSQVTMMFWYRQQPGQSLTLIATANQGSEATYESGFVIDKFPISRPNLTFSTLTVSNMSPEDSSIYLCSVDRAVETQYFGPGTRLLVL.

This sequence joins TRBV28 and TRBJ1-1, with a tentative D call TRBD1 (6 bases). Between the trimmed V and J ends, which lost 1 base and 6 bases, there was a span of 15 bases. The CDR3 sequence is 15 residues long. Germline values: CDR1 MDHEN, CDR2 SYDVKM. The CDR3 DNA reads TGTGCCAGCAGTTTATTATCAGGGGATATCGCTGAAGCTTTCTTT. The encoded protein is CASSLLSGDIAEAFF. The variable domain in full, with the rest retrieved from reference TRBV28 and TRBJ1-1, is DVKVTQSSRYLVKRTGEKVFLECVQDMDHENMFWYRQDPGLGLRLIYFSYDVKMKEKGDIPEGYSVSREKKERFSLILESASTNQTSMYLCASSLLSGDIAEAFFGQGTRLTVV.

The gene calls are TRBV19 and TRBJ2-7; D tentatively fits TRBD1 or TRBD2 (5 bases each). The V and J ends lost 1 base and 5 bases respectively, with 12 bases between them. Germline assignment: CDR1 LNHDA and CDR2 SQIVND (reference sequence). CDR3 size: 14 residues. The CDR3 DNA sequence: TGTGCCAGTAGTATAGGGGGGTTCGCGGACGAGCAGTACTTC. Translated: CASSIGGFADEQYF.

The gene calls are TRBV30 and TRBJ2-1; 13 nucleotides agree with TRBD2. Germline-derived CDR1 and CDR2 are GTSNPN and SVGIG (reference sequence). The CDR3 runs to 13 residues. With 7 bases clipped from V and 12 bases from J, the junction kept 9 bases outside the gene matches. Here the CDR3 DNA reads TGTGCCTCTAGACTAGCGGGAGGTCACATGCAGTTCTTC. Translating gives CASRLAGGHMQFF.

The table lists this clone with a count of one. The rearrangement joins TRBV6-5 to TRBJ2-2, with 9 bases that match TRBD1. CDR3 size: 15 residues. V lost 2 bases to trimming and J lost 5 bases; unmatched junction nucleotides: 3. Germline CDR1 and CDR2: MNHEY and SVGAGI. CDR3 residues: CASSYRTGVTGELFF. The CDR3 DNA sequence: TGTGCCAGCAGTTACAGGACAGGGGTGACCGGGGAGCTGTTTTTT.

V and J are TRBV10-1 and TRBJ1-1; tentative D call: TRBD1 (5 bases). Germline CDR1 WNHNN, CDR2 SYGVQD (reference sequence). This CDR3 region has 13 residues. Deletions cut 6 bases from V and 5 bases from J, with 13 bases between. The CDR3 coding sequence is TGCGCCAGCAGCAGTTGGGGGAAAACTGAAGCTTTCTTT. This encodes CASSSWGKTEAFF.